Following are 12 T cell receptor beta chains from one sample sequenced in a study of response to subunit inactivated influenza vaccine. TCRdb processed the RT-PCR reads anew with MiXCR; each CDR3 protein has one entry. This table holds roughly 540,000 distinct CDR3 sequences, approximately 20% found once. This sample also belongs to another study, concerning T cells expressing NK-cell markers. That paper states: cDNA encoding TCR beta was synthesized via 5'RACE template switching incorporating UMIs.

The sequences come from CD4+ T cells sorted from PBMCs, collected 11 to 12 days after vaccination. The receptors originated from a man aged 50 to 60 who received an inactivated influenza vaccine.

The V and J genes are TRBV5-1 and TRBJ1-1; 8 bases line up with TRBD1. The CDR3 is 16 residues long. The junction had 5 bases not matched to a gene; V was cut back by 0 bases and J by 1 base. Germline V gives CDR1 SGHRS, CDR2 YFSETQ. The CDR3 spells CASSLDQGAGNTEAFF. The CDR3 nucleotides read TGCGCCAGCAGCTTGGATCAGGGGGCTGGGAACACTGAAGCTTTCTTT. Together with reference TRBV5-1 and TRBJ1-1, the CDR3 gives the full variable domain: KAGVTQTPRYLIKTRGQQVTLSCSPISGHRSVSWYQQTPGQGLQFLFEYFSETQRNKGNFPGRFSGRQFSNSRSEMNVSTLELGDSALYLCASSLDQGAGNTEAFFGQGTRLTVV.

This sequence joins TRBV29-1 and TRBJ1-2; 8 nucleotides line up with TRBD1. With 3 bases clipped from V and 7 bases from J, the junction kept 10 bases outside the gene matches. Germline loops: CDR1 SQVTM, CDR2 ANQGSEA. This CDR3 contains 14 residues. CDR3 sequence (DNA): TGCAGCGTTGATAGGAGGTCAGGGGGCTCTGGCTACACCTTC. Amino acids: CSVDRRSGGSGYTF.

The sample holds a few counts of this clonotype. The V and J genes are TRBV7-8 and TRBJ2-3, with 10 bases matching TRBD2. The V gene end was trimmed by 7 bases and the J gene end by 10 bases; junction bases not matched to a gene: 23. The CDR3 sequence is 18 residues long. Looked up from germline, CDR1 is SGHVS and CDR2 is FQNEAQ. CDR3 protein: CASKLTRELAGANSPQYF. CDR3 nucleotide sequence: TGTGCCAGCAAACTAACAAGGGAGCTAGCGGGAGCTAATTCTCCGCAGTATTTT. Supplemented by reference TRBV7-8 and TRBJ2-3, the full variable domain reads GAGVSQSPRYKVAKRGQDVALRCDPISGHVSLFWYQQALGQGPEFLTYFQNEAQLDKSGLPSDRFFAERPEGSVSTLKIQRTQQEDSAVYLCASKLTRELAGANSPQYFGPGTRLTVL.

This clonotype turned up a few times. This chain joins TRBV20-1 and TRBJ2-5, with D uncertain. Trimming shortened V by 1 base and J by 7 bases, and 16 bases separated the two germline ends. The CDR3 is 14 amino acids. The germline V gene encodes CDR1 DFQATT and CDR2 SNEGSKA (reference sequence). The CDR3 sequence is CSARGSADYVTQYF. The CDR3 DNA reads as TGCAGTGCTAGAGGAAGTGCGGATTATGTGACCCAGTACTTC.

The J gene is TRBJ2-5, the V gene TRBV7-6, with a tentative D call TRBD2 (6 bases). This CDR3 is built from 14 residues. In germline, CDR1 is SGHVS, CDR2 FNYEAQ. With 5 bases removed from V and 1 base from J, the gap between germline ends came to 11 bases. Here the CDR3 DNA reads TGTGCCAGCAGCCCCCGGACTATCCAAGAGACCCAGTACTTC. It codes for CASSPRTIQETQYF.

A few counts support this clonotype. This chain's CDR3 is CASSLGGALGTEAFF. The DNA for the CDR3 is TGTGCCAGCAGTTTAGGGGGGGCGTTGGGCACTGAAGCTTTCTTT. This chain links TRBV28 with TRBJ1-1; D is perhaps TRBD1 (6 bases). V was trimmed by 2 bases and J by 4 bases, leaving 14 bases between them. CDR1 is MDHEN and CDR2 is SYDVKM in the germline V gene. This CDR3 spans 15 amino acids.

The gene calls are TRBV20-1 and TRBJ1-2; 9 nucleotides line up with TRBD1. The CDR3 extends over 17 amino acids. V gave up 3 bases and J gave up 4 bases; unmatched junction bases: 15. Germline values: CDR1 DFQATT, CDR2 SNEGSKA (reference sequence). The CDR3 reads CSASPRRVGQGIYGYTF. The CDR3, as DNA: TGCAGTGCTAGCCCCAGGAGGGTCGGACAGGGGATCTATGGCTACACCTTC.

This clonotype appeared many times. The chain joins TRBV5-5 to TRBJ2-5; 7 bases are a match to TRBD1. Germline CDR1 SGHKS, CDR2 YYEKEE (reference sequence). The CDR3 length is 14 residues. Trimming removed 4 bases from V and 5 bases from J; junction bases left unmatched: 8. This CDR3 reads CASSLQGIGETQYF. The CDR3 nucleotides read TGTGCCAGCAGCCTACAGGGGATCGGGGAGACCCAGTACTTC.

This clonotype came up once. CDR3 DNA: TGTGCCAGCAGGCCCGAGACAGGGACCGGCCAAGAGACCCAGTACTTC. Translating it yields CASRPETGTGQETQYF. V and J are TRBV6-2 or TRBV6-3 and TRBJ2-5; 7 bases agree with TRBD1. Trimming removed 6 bases from V and 1 base from J; junction bases left unmatched: 11. Germline CDR1 reads MNHEY; CDR2 reads SVGEGT. The CDR3 covers 16 residues.

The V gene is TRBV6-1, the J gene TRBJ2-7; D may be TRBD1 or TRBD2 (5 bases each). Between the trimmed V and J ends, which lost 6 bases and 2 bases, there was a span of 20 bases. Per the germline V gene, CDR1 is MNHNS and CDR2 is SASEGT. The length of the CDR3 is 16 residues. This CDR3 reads CASSQTRDGPPYEQYF. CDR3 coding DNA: TGTGCCAGCAGCCAGACCCGGGACGGACCACCCTACGAGCAGTACTTC.

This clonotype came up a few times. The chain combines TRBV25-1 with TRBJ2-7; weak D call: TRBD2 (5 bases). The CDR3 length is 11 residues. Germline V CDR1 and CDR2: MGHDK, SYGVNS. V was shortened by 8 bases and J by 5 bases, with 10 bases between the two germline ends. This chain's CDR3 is CASATRDEQYF. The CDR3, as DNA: TGTGCCAGCGCCACTAGGGACGAGCAGTACTTC.

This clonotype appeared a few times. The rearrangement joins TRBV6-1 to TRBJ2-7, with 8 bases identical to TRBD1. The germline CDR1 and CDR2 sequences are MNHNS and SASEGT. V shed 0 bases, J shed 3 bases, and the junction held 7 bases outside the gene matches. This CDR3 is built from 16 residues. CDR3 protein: CASSEAWTGTGYEQYF. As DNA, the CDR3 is TGTGCCAGCAGTGAAGCATGGACAGGGACCGGCTACGAGCAGTACTTC.